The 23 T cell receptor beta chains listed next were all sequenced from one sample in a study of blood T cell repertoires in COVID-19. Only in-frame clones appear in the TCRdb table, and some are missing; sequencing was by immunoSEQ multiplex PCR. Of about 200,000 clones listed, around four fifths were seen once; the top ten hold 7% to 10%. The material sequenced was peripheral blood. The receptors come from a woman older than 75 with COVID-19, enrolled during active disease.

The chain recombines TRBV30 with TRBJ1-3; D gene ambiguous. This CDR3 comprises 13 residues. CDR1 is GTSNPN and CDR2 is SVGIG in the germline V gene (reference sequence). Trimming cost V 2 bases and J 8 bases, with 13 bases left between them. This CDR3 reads CAWSRRERDTIYF. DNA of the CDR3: TGTGCCTGGAGTAGAAGAGAGAGGGACACCATATATTTT.

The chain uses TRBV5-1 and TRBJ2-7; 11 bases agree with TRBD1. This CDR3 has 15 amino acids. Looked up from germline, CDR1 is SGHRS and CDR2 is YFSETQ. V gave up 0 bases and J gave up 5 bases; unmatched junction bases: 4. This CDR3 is CASSLGTGGFHEQYF. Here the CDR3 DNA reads TGCGCCAGCAGCTTGGGGACAGGGGGCTTCCACGAGCAGTACTTC. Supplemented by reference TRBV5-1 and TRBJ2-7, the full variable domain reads KAGVTQTPRYLIKTRGQQVTLSCSPISGHRSVSWYQQTPGQGLQFLFEYFSETQRNKGNFPGRFSGRQFSNSRSEMNVSTLELGDSALYLCASSLGTGGFHEQYFGPGTRLTVT.

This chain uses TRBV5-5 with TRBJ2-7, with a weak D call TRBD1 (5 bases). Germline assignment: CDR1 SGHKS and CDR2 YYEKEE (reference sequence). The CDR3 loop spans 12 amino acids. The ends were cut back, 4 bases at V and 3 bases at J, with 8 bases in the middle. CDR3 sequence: CASSVTDYEQYF. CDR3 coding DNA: TGTGCCAGCAGCGTGACAGACTACGAGCAGTACTTC.

The CDR3 coding sequence is TGTGCCAGCAGCTCGACTAGCGGGGGAGTTCAGTACTTC. Encoded protein: CASSSTSGGVQYF. The chain recombines TRBV3-1 (or the pseudogene TRBV3-2) with TRBJ2-5, with 12 bases lining up with TRBD2. This CDR3 is built from 13 residues. The J segment lost 11 bases and the V segment lost 5 bases, leaving 6 bases of the junction unmatched. Per the germline V gene, CDR1 is LGHDT and CDR2 is YNNKEL (reference sequence).

CDR3 sequence: CAITGLANYGYTF. Here the CDR3 DNA reads TGTGCCATCACAGGGTTAGCTAACTATGGCTACACCTTC. This chain links TRBV10-3 with TRBJ1-2, with a tentative D call TRBD1 (5 bases). The CDR3 consists of 13 residues. Per germline, CDR1 ENHRY and CDR2 SYGVKD. V was clipped by 7 bases and J by 0 bases, with 9 bases between them.

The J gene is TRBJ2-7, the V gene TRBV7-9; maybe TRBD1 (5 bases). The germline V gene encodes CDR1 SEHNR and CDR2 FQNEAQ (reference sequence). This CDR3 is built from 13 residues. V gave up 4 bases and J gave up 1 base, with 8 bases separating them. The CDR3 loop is CASSWGHSYEQYF. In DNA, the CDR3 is TGTGCCAGCAGCTGGGGCCATTCCTACGAGCAGTACTTC.

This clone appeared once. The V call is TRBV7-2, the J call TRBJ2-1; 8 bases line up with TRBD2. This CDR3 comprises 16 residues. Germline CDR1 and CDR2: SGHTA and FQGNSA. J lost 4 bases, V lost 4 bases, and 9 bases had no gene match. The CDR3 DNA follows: TGTGCCAGCAGCTCCTCTAGTAGCGGGGTTTACAATGAGCAGTTCTTC. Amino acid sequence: CASSSSSSGVYNEQFF.

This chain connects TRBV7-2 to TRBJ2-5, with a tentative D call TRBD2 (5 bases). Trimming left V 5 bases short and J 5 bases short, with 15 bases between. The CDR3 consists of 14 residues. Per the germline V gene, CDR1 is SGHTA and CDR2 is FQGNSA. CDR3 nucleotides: TGTGCCAGCAGCCCCTTGGGTCGCGGGGAGACCCAGTACTTC. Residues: CASSPLGRGETQYF.

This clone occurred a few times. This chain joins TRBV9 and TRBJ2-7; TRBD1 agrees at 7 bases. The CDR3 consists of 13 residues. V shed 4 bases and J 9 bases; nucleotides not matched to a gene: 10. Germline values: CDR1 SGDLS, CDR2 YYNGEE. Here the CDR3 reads CASSTENRGVQYF. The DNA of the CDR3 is TGTGCCAGCAGCACAGAGAACAGGGGTGTGCAGTACTTC.

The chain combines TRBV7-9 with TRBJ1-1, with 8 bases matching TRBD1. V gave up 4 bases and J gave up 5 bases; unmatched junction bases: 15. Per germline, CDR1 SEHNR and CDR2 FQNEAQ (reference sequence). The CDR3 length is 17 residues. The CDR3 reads CASSSRQGAQVRTEAFF. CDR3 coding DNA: TGTGCCAGCAGCTCCCGGCAGGGGGCGCAGGTTAGGACTGAAGCTTTCTTT.

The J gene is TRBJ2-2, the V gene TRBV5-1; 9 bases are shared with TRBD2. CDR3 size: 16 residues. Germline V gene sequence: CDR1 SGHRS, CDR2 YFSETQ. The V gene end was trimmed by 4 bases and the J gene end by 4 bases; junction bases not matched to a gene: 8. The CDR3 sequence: CASSQREEQGTGELFF. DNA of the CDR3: TGCGCCAGCAGCCAGCGGGAGGAGCAAGGCACCGGGGAGCTGTTTTTT.

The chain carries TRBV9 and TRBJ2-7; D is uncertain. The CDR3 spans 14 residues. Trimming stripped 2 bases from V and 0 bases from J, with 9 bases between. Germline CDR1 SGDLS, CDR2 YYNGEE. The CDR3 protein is CASSVTGSSYEQYF. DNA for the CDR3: TGTGCCAGCAGCGTGACTGGTAGCTCCTACGAGCAGTACTTC.

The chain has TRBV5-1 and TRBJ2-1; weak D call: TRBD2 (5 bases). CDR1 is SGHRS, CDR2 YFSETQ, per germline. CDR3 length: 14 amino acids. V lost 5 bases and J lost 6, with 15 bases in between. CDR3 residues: CASRPLLAGNEQFF. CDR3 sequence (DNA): TGCGCCAGCAGGCCCCTTCTGGCGGGCAATGAGCAGTTCTTC.

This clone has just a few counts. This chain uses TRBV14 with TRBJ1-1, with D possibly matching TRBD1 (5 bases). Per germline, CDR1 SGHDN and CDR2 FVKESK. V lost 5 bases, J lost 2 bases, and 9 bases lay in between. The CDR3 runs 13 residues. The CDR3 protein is CASSWQGNTEAFF. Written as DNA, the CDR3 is TGTGCCAGCAGCTGGCAGGGTAACACTGAAGCTTTCTTT. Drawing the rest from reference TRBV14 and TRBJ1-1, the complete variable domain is EAGVTQFPSHSVIEKGQTVTLRCDPISGHDNLYWYRRVMGKEIKFLLHFVKESKQDESGMPNNRFLAERTGGTYSTLKVQPAELEDSGVYFCASSWQGNTEAFFGQGTRLTVV.

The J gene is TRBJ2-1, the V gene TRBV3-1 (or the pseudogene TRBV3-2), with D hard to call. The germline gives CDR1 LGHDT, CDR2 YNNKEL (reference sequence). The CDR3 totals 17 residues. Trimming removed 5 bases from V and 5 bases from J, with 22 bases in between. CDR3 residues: CASSLISPIPSDNEQFF. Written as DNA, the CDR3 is TGTGCCAGCAGCTTGATTAGTCCCATTCCATCCGACAATGAGCAGTTCTTC.

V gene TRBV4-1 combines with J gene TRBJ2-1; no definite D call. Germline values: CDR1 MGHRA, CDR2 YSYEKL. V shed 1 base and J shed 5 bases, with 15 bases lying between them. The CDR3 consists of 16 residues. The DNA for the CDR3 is TGCGCCAGCAGCCAAGTGGCGGAAGTGCTCAACAATGAGCAGTTCTTC. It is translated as CASSQVAEVLNNEQFF.

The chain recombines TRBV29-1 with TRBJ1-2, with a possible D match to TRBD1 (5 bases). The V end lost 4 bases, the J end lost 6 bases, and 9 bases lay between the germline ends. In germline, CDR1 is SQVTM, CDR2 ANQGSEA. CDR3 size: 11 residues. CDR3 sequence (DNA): TGCAGCGTTGTGGAGGGACATGGCTACACCTTC. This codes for CSVVEGHGYTF.

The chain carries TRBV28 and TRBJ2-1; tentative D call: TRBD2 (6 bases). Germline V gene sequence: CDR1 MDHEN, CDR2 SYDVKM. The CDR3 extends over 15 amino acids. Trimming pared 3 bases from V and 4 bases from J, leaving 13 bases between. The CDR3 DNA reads TGTGCCAGCAGTTTCTCGGCGGGGATATACAATGAGCAGTTCTTC. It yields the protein CASSFSAGIYNEQFF.

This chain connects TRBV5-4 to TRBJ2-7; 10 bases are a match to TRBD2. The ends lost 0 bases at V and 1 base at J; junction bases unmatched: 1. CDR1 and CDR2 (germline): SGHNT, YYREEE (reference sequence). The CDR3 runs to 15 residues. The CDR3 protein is CASSLGAGGSYEQYF. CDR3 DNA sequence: TGTGCCAGCAGCTTGGGAGCGGGGGGGTCCTACGAGCAGTACTTC.

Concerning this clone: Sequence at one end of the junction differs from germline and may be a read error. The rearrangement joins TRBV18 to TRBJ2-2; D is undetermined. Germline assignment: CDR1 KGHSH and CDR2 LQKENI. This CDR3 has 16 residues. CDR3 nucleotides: TGTGCCAGCTCAGCACCTAACGGTTTGAACACCGGGGAGCTGTTTTTT. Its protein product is CASSAPNGLNTGELFF.

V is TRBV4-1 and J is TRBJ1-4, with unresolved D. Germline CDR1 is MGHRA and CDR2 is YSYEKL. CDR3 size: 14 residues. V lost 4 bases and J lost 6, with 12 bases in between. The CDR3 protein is CASSRWPEDEKLFF. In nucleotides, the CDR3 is TGCGCCAGCAGCCGATGGCCAGAGGATGAAAAACTGTTTTTT.

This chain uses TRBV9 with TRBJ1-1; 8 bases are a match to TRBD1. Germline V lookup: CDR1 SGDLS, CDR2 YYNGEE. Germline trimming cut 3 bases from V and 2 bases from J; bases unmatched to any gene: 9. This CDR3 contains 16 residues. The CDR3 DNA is TGTGCCAGCAGCGCGCCAGGACAGGGAGCAAACACTGAAGCTTTCTTT. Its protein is CASSAPGQGANTEAFF.

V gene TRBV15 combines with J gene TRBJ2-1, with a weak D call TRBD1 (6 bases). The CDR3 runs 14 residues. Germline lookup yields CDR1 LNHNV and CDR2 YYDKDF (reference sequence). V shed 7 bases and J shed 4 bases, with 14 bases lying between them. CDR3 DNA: TGTGCCACCAAGCGGACAGACCGGTACAATGAGCAGTTCTTC. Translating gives CATKRTDRYNEQFF. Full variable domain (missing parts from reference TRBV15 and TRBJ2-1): DAMVIQNPRYQVTQFGKPVTLSCSQTLNHNVMYWYQQKSSQAPKLLFHYYDKDFNNEADTPDNFQSRRPNTSFCFLDIRSPGLGDTAMYLCATKRTDRYNEQFFGPGTRLTVL.